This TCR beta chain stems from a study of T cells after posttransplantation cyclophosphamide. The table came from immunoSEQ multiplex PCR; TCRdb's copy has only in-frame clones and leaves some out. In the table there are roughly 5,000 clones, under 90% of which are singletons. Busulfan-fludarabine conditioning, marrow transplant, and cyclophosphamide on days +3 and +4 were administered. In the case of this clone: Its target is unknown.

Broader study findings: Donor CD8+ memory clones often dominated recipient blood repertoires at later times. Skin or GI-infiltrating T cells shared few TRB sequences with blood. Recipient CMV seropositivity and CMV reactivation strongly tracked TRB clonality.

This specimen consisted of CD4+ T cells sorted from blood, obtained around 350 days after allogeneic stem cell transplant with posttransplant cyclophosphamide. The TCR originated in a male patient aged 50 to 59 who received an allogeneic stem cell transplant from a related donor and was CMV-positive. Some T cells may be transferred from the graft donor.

The CDR3 loop reads CASSQGLNNEQFF. The CDR3 nucleotides read TGTGCCAGCTCACAGGGACTGAACAATGAGCAGTTCTTC. The chain carries TRBV18 and TRBJ2-1; tentative D call: TRBD2 (6 bases). The CDR3 is 13 amino acids. The ends were cut back, 4 bases at V and 5 bases at J, with 9 bases in the middle. CDR1 and CDR2 from the germline V gene are KGHSH and LQKENI.